This paragraph reports one T cell receptor beta chain. This record comes from a study of identical twins. Each donor (without exception) was a healthy Caucasian. J lost 4 bases, V lost 4 bases, and 10 bases had no gene match. This CDR3 has 16 amino acids. TCRdb re-analysed the 5' RACE reads in MiXCR, keeping a single row per CDR3 protein. The sample contains 500,000 to 550,000 distinct CDR3 sequences, about 20% of which appear only once. The same data also went into a second study, on T cells expressing NK-cell markers. That work contributes: Once again these clonotypes came out on top in the CD3+CD56-NKG2C+ fraction of a handful of donors.

This receptor was taken from a woman aged 18-29 years in good health. Material for sequencing was CD4+ T cells sorted from blood. J is TRBJ2-7 and V is TRBV12-3 or TRBV12-4, with 10 bases fitting TRBD1. CDR3 sequence: CASSSHRDRGVYEQYF. Written as DNA, the CDR3 is TGTGCCAGCAGTTCCCACCGGGACAGGGGTGTGTACGAGCAGTACTTC.